The rows below give T cell receptor beta chains drawn from one sample of a study of cytomegalovirus exposure and HLA in healthy donors. The data were produced by immunoSEQ multiplex PCR, yet TCRdb's version contains in-frame clones alone and is incomplete. The data hold some 40,000 clones, with about 67% observed a single time. The sequenced sample was PBMCs. Receptor source: a young man in good health and CMV-seronegative. Both conserved end residues are trimmed from each CDR3.

CDR3: ASSLVQPQH
J: TRBJ1-5
V: TRBV5-8

CDR3: ASSRGSNYGYP
J: TRBJ1-2
V: TRBV7-2

CDR3: ASSLGTTAGTGELF
J: TRBJ2-2
V: TRBV7-8

CDR3: ASSLGSTGDTEAF
J: TRBJ1-1
V: TRBV5-1

CDR3: ASSVAPSAETQY
J: TRBJ2-5
V: TRBV9

CDR3: ASSASSGRGSYEQY
J: TRBJ2-7
V: TRBV7-2

CDR3: SAPLDSEAF
J: TRBJ1-1
V: TRBV20-1

CDR3: ASSLETRVQTQY
J: TRBJ2-5
V: TRBV5-1

CDR3: ASSSGRAGTGDFGYEQY
J: TRBJ2-7
V: TRBV27

CDR3: ASSPQGRDYEQY
J: TRBJ2-7
V: TRBV19

CDR3: ASTLGQGGTGRAF
J: TRBJ1-1
V: TRBV27

CDR3: ASSLQYSGGGGEQF
J: TRBJ2-1
V: TRBV7-2

CDR3: ASSSEPQLARESDTQY
J: TRBJ2-3
V: TRBV13

CDR3: ASSDGLADTDTQY
J: TRBJ2-3
V: TRBV4-2

CDR3: ASSLHPRVTNEKLF
J: TRBJ1-4
V: TRBV28

CDR3: ASSTLSGQETQY
J: TRBJ2-5
V: TRBV6-5